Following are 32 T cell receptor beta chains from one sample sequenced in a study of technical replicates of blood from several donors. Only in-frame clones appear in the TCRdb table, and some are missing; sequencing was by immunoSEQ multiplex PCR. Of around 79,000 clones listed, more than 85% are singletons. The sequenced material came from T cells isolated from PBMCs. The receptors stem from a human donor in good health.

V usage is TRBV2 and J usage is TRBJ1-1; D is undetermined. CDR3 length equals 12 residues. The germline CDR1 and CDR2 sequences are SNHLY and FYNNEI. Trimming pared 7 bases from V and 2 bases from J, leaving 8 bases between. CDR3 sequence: CASKEDNTEAFF. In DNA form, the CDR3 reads TGTGCCAGCAAGGAGGATAACACTGAAGCTTTCTTT. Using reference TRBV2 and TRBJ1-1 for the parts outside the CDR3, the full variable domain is EPEVTQTPSHQVTQMGQEVILRCVPISNHLYFYWYRQILGQKVEFLVSFYNNEISEKSEIFDDQFSVERPDGSNFTLKIRSTKLEDSAMYFCASKEDNTEAFFGQGTRLTVV.

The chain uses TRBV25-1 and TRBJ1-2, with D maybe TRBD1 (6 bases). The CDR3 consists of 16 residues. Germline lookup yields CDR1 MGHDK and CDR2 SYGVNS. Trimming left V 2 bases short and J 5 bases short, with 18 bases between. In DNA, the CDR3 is TGTGCCAGCAGTGAACCCAGGGGACGGGGAGGGTATGGCTACACCTTC. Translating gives CASSEPRGRGGYGYTF.

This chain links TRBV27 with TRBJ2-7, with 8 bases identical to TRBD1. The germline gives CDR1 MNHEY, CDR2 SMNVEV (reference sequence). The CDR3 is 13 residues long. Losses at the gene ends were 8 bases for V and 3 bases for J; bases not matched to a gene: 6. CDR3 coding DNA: TGTGCCAGCGGGTACAGGGGGAGCTACGAGCAGTACTTC. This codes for CASGYRGSYEQYF.

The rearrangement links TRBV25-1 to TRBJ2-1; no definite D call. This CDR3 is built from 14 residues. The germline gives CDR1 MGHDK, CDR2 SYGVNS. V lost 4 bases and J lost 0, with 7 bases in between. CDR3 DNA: TGTGCCAGCAGTGCCTACCCCTCCTACAATGAGCAGTTCTTC. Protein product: CASSAYPSYNEQFF.

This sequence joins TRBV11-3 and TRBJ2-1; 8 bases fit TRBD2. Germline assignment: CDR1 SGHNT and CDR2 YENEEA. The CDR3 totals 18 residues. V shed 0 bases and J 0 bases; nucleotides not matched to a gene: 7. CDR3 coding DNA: TGTGCCAGCAGCTTAGATCTGACTAGCGAACGCTCCTACAATGAGCAGTTCTTC. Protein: CASSLDLTSERSYNEQFF. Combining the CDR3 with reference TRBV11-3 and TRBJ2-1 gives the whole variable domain EAGVVQSPRYKIIEKKQPVAFWCNPISGHNTLYWYLQNLGQGPELLIRYENEEAVDDSQLPKDRFSAERLKGVDSTLKIQPAELGDSAVYLCASSLDLTSERSYNEQFFGPGTRLTVL.

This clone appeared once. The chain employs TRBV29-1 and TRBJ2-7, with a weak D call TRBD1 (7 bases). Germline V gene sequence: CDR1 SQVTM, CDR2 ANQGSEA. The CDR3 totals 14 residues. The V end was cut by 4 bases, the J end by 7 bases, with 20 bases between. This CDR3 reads CSVVNKGAAGEQYF. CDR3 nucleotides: TGCAGCGTTGTAAATAAGGGGGCGGCGGGGGAGCAGTACTTC.

CDR3 coding DNA: TGTGCCAGCAGTTTGGGGACAGTTAATTCACCCCTCCACTTT. It codes for CASSLGTVNSPLHF. The rearrangement joins TRBV6-6 to TRBJ1-6, with 7 bases matching TRBD1. CDR1 and CDR2 (germline): MNHNY, SVGAGI (reference sequence). CDR3 length equals 14 residues. V was clipped by 4 bases and J by 6 bases; unmatched bases: 3.

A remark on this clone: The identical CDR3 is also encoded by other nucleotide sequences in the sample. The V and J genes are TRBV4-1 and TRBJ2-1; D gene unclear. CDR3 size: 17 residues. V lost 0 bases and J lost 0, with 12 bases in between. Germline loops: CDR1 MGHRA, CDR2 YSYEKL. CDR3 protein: CASSQDRARSSYNEQFF. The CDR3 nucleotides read TGCGCCAGCAGCCAAGATCGCGCTAGGAGCTCCTACAATGAGCAGTTCTTC.

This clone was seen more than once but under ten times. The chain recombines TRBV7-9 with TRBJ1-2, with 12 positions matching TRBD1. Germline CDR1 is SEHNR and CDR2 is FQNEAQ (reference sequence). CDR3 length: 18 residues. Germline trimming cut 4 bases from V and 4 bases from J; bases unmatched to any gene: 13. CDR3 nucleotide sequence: TGTGCCAGCAGCTCAGTTAACCGGGACAGGGGGCCAATCTATGGCTACACCTTC. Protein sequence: CASSSVNRDRGPIYGYTF.

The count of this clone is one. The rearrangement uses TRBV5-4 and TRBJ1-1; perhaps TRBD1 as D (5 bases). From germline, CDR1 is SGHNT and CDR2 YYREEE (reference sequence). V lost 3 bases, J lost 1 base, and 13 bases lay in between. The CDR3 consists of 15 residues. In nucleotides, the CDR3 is TGTGCCAGCAGCTCCGGCGGACACCGGAACACTGAAGCTTTCTTT. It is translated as CASSSGGHRNTEAFF.

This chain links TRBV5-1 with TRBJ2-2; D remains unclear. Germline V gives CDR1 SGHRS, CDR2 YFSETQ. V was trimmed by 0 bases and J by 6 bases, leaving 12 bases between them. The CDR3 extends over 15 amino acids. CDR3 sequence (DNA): TGCGCCAGCAGCTTGGAGGAGTCTCGGCCCGGGGAGCTGTTTTTT. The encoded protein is CASSLEESRPGELFF.

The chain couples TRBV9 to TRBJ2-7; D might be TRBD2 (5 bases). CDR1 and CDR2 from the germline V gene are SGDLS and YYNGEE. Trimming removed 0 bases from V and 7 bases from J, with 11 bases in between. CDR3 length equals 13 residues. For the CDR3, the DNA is TGTGCCAGCAGCGTAGGGCTAGCTGTAGAGCAGTACTTC. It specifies CASSVGLAVEQYF.

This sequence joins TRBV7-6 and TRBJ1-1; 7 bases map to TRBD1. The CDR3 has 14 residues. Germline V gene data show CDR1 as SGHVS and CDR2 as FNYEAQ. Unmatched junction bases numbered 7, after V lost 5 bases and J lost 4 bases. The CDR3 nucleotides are TGTGCCAGCAGCATCAAGGAGGGGGCCACTGAAGCTTTCTTT. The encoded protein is CASSIKEGATEAFF.

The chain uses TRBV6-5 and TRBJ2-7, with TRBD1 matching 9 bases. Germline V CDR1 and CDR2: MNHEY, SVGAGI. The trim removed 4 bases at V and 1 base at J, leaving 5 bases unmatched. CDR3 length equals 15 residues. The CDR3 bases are TGTGCCAGCAGTTTATCGGGGACAGGGTCCTACGAGCAGTACTTC. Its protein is CASSLSGTGSYEQYF.

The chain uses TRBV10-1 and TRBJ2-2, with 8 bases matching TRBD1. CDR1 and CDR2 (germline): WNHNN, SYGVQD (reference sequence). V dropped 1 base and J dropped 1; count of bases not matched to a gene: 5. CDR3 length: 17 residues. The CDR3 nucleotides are TGCGCCAGCAGTGAGTATGCCGGGACAGGGAACACCGGGGAGCTGTTTTTT. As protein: CASSEYAGTGNTGELFF.

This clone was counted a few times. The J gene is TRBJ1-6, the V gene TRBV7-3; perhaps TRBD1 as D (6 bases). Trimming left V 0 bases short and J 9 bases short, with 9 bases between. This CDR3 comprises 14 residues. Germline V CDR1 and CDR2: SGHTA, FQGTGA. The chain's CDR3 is CASSLTPGVSPLHF. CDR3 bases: TGTGCCAGCAGCTTAACCCCAGGGGTTTCACCCCTCCACTTT.

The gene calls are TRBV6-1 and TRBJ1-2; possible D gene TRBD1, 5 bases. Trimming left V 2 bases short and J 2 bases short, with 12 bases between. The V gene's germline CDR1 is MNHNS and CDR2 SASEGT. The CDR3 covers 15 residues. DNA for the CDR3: TGTGCCAGCAGTGAACTCGGAACAGGCAACTATGGCTACACCTTC. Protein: CASSELGTGNYGYTF.

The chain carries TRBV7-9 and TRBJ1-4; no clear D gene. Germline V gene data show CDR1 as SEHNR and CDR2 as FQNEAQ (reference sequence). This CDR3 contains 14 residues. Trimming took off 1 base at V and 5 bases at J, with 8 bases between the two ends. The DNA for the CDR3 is TGTGCCAGCAGCTTAGGACTGCCGAATGAAAAACTGTTTTTT. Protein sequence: CASSLGLPNEKLFF.

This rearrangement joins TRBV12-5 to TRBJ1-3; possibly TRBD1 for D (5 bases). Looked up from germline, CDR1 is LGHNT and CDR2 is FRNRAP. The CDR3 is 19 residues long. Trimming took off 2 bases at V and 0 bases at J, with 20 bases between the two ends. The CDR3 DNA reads TGTGCTAGTGGTTTGTCCAGCGGGGGATTCACTATCTCTGGAAACACCATATATTTT. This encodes CASGLSSGGFTISGNTIYF.

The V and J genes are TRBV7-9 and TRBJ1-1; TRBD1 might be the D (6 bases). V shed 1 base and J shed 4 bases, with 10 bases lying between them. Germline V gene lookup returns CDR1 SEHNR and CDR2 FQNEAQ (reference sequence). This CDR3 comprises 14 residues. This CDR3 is CASSLGLGATEAFF. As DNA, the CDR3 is TGTGCCAGCAGCTTAGGGTTGGGGGCCACTGAAGCTTTCTTT.

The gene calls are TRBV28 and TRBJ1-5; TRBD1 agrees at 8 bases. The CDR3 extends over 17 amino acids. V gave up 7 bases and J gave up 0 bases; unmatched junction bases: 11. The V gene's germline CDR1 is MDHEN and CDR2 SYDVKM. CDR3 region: CASKSPDRGYSNQPQHF. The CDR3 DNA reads TGTGCCAGCAAATCGCCTGACAGGGGCTATAGCAATCAGCCCCAGCATTTT.

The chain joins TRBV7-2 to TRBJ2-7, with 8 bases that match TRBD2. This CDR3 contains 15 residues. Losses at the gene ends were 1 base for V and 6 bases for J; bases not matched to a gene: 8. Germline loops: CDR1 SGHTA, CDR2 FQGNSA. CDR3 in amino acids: CASSLVRAGALEQYF. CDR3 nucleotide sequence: TGTGCCAGCAGCTTAGTTCGAGCGGGAGCTCTCGAGCAGTACTTC.

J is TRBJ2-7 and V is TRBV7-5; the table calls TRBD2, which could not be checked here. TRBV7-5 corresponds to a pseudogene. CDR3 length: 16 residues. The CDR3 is CVRSLVEGRNGLQQYF. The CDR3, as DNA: TGTGTCAGAAGCTTAGTCGAGGGAAGAAATGGTCTACAGCAGTACTTC.

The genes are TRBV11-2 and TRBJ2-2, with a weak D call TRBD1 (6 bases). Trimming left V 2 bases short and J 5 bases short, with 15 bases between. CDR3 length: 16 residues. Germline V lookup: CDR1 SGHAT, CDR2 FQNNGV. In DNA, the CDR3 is TGTGCCAGCAGCTTAATCTCCAGGGGACGTACCGGGGAGCTGTTTTTT. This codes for CASSLISRGRTGELFF. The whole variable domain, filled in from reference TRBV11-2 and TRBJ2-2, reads EAGVAQSPRYKIIEKRQSVAFWCNPISGHATLYWYQQILGQGPKLLIQFQNNGVVDDSQLPKDRFSAERLKGVDSTLKIQPAKLEDSAVYLCASSLISRGRTGELFFGEGSRLTVL.

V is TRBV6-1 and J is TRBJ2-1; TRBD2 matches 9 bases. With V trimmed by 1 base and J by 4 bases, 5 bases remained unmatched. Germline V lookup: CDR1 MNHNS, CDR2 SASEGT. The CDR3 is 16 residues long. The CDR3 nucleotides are TGTGCCAGCAGTGAAGTAGGCGGGGGGGCTTACAATGAGCAGTTCTTC. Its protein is CASSEVGGGAYNEQFF.

CDR3 residues: CASFSGGGAYEQYF. The CDR3 DNA reads TGTGCCAGCTTTTCCGGGGGAGGGGCCTACGAGCAGTACTTC. V usage is TRBV6-5 and J usage is TRBJ2-7; 7 nucleotides line up with TRBD2. Germline CDR1 and CDR2: MNHEY and SVGAGI. The CDR3 is 14 residues long. V dropped 8 bases and J dropped 2; count of bases not matched to a gene: 9.

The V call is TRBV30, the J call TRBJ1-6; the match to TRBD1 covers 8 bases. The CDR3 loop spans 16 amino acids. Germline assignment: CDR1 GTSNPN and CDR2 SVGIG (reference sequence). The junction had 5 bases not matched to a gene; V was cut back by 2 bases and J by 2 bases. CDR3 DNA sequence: TGTGCCTGGAGTTCGGACAGGGTCCCCTATAATTCACCCCTCCACTTT. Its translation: CAWSSDRVPYNSPLHF.

The CDR3, as DNA: TGTGCCAGCAGTCTAGCGGGGAACACAGATACGCAGTATTTT. Residues: CASSLAGNTDTQYF. The V call is TRBV6-1, the J call TRBJ2-3; 9 bases map to TRBD2. The CDR3 loop spans 14 amino acids. Germline V gene sequence: CDR1 MNHNS, CDR2 SASEGT. The ends lost 5 bases at V and 2 bases at J; junction bases unmatched: 2.

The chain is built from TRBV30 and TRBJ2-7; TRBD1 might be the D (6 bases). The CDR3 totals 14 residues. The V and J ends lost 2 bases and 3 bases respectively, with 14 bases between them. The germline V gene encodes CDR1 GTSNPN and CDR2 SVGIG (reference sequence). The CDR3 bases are TGTGCCTGGAGTCCTAAAACAGGGCACTACGAGCAGTACTTC. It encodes CAWSPKTGHYEQYF. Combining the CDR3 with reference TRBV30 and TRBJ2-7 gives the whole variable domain SQTIHQWPATLVQPVGSPLSLECTVEGTSNPNLYWYRQAAGRGLQLLFYSVGIGQISSEVPQNLSASRPQDRQFILSSKKLLLSDSGFYLCAWSPKTGHYEQYFGPGTRLTVT.

CDR3: CASSLLRDRDYEQYF. CDR3 nucleotide sequence: TGTGCCAGCAGTTTACTCCGGGACAGGGACTACGAGCAGTACTTC. The rearrangement links TRBV6-6 to TRBJ2-7; 9 bases match TRBD1. The J segment lost 3 bases and the V segment lost 4 bases, leaving 7 bases of the junction unmatched. The CDR3 spans 15 residues. Per the germline V gene, CDR1 is MNHNY and CDR2 is SVGAGI (reference sequence).

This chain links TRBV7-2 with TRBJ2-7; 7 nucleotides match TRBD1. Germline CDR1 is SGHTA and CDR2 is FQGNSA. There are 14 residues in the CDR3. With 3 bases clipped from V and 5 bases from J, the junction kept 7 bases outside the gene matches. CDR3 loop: CASSLTGYSNEQYF. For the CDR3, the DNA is TGTGCCAGCAGCTTGACAGGGTACAGCAACGAGCAGTACTTC.

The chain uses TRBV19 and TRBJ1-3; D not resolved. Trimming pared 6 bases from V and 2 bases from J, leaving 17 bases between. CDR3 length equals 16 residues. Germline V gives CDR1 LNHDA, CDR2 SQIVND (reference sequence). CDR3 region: CASRLRHHPAGNTIYF. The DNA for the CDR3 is TGTGCCAGTAGACTACGGCACCATCCGGCTGGAAACACCATATATTTT.